A selection of T cell receptor beta chains follows, all from one sample in a study of cytomegalovirus exposure and HLA in healthy donors. Sequencing used immunoSEQ multiplex PCR; TCRdb keeps in-frame clones, though not all of them. This sample has around 170,000 clones, with over 60% found just once. The sequenced material came from PBMCs. All receptors come from a girl aged 5-17 years in good health and CMV-seronegative. Each CDR3 is given with its conserved first and last residue. Each record gives: J gene, V gene, CDR3 protein.

TRBJ1-6	TRBV19	CASSIGQGKSPLHF
TRBJ1-4	TRBV12-5	CASGLFPGQADEKLFF
TRBJ2-1	TRBV10-2	CASSSMSYNEQFF
TRBJ2-3	TRBV6-5	CASTDSSSTDTQYF
TRBJ2-1	TRBV6-1	CASSVRDRGPYNEQFF
TRBJ1-4	TRBV4-1	CASSQDLGQGGLRGNEKLFF
TRBJ2-2	TRBV2	CASSAYSELFF
TRBJ2-3	TRBV6-1	CASSEATGQRDTQYF
TRBJ2-7	TRBV15	CATSRDRALSYEQYF
TRBJ1-1	TRBV10-2	CASSKNTNTEAFF
TRBJ2-2	TRBV4-1	CASSLGQEGRELFF
TRBJ1-1	TRBV6-1	CASRDRGTVTEAFF
TRBJ2-3	TRBV14	CASSEERGRLLSTDTQYF
TRBJ2-3	TRBV28	CASSLGSSGGSTDTQYF
TRBJ1-5	TRBV9	CASSGGTGNQPQHF
TRBJ1-5	TRBV15	CATSRDRSSNQPQHF
TRBJ2-1	TRBV5-1	CASSFGGRYSYNEQFF
TRBJ1-3	TRBV4-1	CASSHSRGTGNTIYF
TRBJ2-5	TRBV7-6	CASAGGFETQYF
TRBJ1-1	TRBV6-4	CASSDSHGLEAFF
TRBJ2-7	TRBV5-1	CASSLAAGSYEQYF
TRBJ1-1	TRBV6-5	CASSKPDREAFF
TRBJ1-2	TRBV2	CASMGLRRETYGYTF
TRBJ1-4	TRBV15	CATSTDRGTTNEKLFF
TRBJ1-1	TRBV30	CAWSSRGETFF
TRBJ1-2	TRBV30	CAWTGDRGYGYTF
TRBJ2-5	TRBV9	CASSVGGGGASETQYF
TRBJ1-5	TRBV27	CASSYGSNQPQHF
TRBJ2-7	TRBV5-6	CASSTGYEQYF
TRBJ2-6	TRBV27	CASSPISPGTYSISGANVLTF
TRBJ1-2	TRBV6-5	CASRSAGEDGYTF
TRBJ2-1	TRBV10-3	CAMGSSGVDNEQFF
-	TRBV29-1	CSVGEQGASEQYF